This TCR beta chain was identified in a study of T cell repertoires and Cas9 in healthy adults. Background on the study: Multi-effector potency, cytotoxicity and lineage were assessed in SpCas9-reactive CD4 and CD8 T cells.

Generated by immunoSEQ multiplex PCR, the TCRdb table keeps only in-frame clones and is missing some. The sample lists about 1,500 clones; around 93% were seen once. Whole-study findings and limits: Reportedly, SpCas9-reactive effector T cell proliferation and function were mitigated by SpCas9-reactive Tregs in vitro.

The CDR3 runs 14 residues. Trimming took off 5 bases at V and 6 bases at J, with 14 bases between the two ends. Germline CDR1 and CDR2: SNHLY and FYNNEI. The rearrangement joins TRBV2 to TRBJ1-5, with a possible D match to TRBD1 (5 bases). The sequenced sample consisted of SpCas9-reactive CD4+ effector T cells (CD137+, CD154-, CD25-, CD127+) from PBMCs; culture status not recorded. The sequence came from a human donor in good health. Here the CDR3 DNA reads TGTGCCAGCAGTCCTTCAGGGTATGGTCAGCCCCAGCATTTT. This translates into CASSPSGYGQPQHF.